What follows is one TCR beta chain and its context. This entry is derived from a study of T cell changes during pregnancy in multiple sclerosis. Germline CDR1 and CDR2: SGHTA and FQGNSA. Between the trimmed V and J ends, which lost 5 bases and 7 bases, there was a span of 21 bases. The CDR3 totals 16 residues. The data were produced by immunoSEQ multiplex PCR, yet TCRdb's version contains in-frame clones alone and is incomplete. The sample lists some 70,000 clones, roughly nine tenths occurring once. The sample in question was peripheral blood, obtained before pregnancy. V is TRBV7-2 and J is TRBJ1-5, with D tentatively TRBD1 (6 bases). The receptor was derived from a female donor with multiple sclerosis, enrolled in a pregnancy study. CDR3 coding DNA: TGTGCCAGCAGCGCCCCACAGGGCTCCTTAAGACAGCCCCAGCATTTT. It encodes CASSAPQGSLRQPQHF.